This T cell receptor beta chain was obtained from a study of blood T cells in healthy people across ages. This CDR3 is built from 17 residues. With V trimmed by 3 bases and J by 1 base, 7 bases remained unmatched. A second 7 to 11 cycle PCR used barcoded and J-beta primers. MiXCR, run by TCRdb on the 5' RACE reads, gives a single entry per CDR3 protein. The sample lists 650,000 to 1,000,000 distinct CDR3 sequences; under 40% were seen once. The sample comprised blood. This clonotype was obtained from a man aged 18 to 30 in good health. The chain carries TRBV12-3 or TRBV12-4 and TRBJ1-4; 8 bases align to TRBD1. The CDR3 here is CASSFQGASRTNEKLFF. The DNA of the CDR3 is TGTGCCAGCAGTTTTCAGGGGGCGAGTAGAACTAATGAAAAACTGTTTTTT.